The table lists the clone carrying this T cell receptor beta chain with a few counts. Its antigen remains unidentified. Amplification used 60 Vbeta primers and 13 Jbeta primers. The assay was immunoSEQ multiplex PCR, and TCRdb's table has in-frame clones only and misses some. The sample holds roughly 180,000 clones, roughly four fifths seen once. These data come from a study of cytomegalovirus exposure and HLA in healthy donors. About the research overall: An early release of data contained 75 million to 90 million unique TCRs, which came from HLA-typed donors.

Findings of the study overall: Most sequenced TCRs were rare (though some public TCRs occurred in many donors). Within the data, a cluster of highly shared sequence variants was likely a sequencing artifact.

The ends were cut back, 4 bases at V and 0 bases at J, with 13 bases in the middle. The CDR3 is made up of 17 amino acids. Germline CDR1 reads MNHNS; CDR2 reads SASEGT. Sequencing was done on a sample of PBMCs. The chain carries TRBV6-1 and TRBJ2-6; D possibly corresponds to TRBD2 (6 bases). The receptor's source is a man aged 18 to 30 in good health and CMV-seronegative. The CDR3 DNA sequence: TGTGCCAGCAGTGCCCACGCGGGACTCTCTGGGGCCAACGTCCTGACTTTC. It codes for CASSAHAGLSGANVLTF.